These T cell receptor beta chains were read from a single sample in a study of blood T cells in healthy people across ages. In TCRdb, the 5' RACE reads were re-called with MiXCR into one record per CDR3 protein. In the table there are 650,000 to 800,000 distinct CDR3 sequences, around two fifths of which are singletons. Sample: blood. The receptor source for this set is a man aged 60 to 69 in good health. Both conserved end residues are part of each CDR3. A D gene is named only where the DNA matches it firmly. For some rows the clone size is stated as once, few or many, or as a class when expanded; others skip it.

J gene,V gene,clone size,D gene,CDR3 protein,CDR3 DNA
TRBJ2-5,TRBV7-2,.,TRBD1,CASSILTGTAETQYF,TGTGCCAGCAGCATTCTCACCGGGACAGCGGAGACCCAGTACTTC
TRBJ2-2,TRBV3-1,many,TRBD2,CASSQAGGGTGELFF,TGTGCCAGCAGCCAAGCGGGGGGAGGCACCGGGGAGCTGTTTTTT
TRBJ2-5,TRBV13,.,.,CASSLAQRQTGETQYF,TGTGCCAGCAGCTTAGCCCAACGACAAACGGGCGAGACCCAGTACTTC
TRBJ2-2,TRBV7-2,.,.,CASSLRGQAGLGGELFF,TGTGCCAGCAGCTTACGCGGGCAGGCTGGTTTAGGCGGGGAGCTGTTTTTT
TRBJ2-3,TRBV13,few,TRBD1,CASSSPWTGTDTQYF,TGTGCCAGCAGCTCCCCTTGGACAGGAACAGATACGCAGTATTTT
TRBJ2-3,TRBV7-8,.,.,CASSLVGGFTDTQYF,TGTGCCAGCAGCTTAGTGGGGGGCTTTACAGATACGCAGTATTTT
TRBJ2-4,TRBV7-2,.,.,CASTPTVAKNIQYF,TGTGCCAGCACCCCGACAGTAGCCAAAAACATTCAGTACTTC
TRBJ2-7,TRBV28,.,.,CASSLGGDRRDYEQYF,TGTGCCAGCAGCCTAGGCGGAGACAGGAGGGACTACGAGCAGTACTTC
TRBJ2-5,TRBV5-1,few,TRBD1,CASGQTGDQETQYF,TGCGCCAGCGGGCAGACAGGGGATCAAGAGACCCAGTACTTC
TRBJ1-2,TRBV5-1,.,.,CASSWGRGYTF,TGCGCCAGCAGCTGGGGGCGAGGCTACACCTTC
TRBJ2-3,TRBV12-3/TRBV12-4,many,.,CASSSSGGGTDTQYF,TGTGCCAGCAGTTCCAGTGGGGGTGGCACAGATACGCAGTATTTT
TRBJ2-1,TRBV20-1,.,TRBD2,CSARFSGAVATQFF,TGCAGTGCTAGATTCAGCGGGGCCGTCGCGACCCAGTTCTTC
TRBJ2-3,TRBV10-2,few,.,CASRLGALTDTQYF,TGCGCCAGCAGGCTAGGGGCCTTGACAGATACGCAGTATTTT
TRBJ2-6,TRBV7-3,.,.,CASSLRLRGATGANVLTF,TGTGCCAGCAGCTTACGATTACGGGGGGCGACAGGGGCCAACGTCCTGACTTTC